This T cell receptor beta chain was found in a study of PD-1 blockade in classical Hodgkin lymphoma. The method was immunoSEQ multiplex PCR; TCRdb's version includes in-frame clones alone and lacks a portion of them. The sample gives roughly 30,000 clones, approximately 66% of which show up once; around 26% is in the top ten. Trimming stripped 5 bases from V and 3 bases from J, with 17 bases between. Germline V lookup: CDR1 SGHTA, CDR2 FQGNSA. The CDR3 consists of 16 residues. Relapses following autologous stem cell transplantation were seen in all patients, with brentuximab vedotin exposure varying.

The TCR was taken from a human donor with classical Hodgkin lymphoma. The chain combines TRBV7-2 with TRBJ1-5, with unresolved D. The source material was peripheral blood mononuclear cells (PBMCs), sampled before the second cycle of nivolumab. CDR3 DNA sequence: TGTGCCAGCAGCAAGAATAGTTTGGGGATCAATCAGCCCCAGCATTTT. Protein product: CASSKNSLGINQPQHF. Based on the CDR3 plus reference TRBV7-2 and TRBJ1-5, the full variable domain is GAGVSQSPSNKVTEKGKDVELRCDPISGHTALYWYRQSLGQGLEFLIYFQGNSAPDKSGLPSDRFSAERTGGSVSTLTIQRTQQEDSAVYLCASSKNSLGINQPQHFGDGTRLSIL.